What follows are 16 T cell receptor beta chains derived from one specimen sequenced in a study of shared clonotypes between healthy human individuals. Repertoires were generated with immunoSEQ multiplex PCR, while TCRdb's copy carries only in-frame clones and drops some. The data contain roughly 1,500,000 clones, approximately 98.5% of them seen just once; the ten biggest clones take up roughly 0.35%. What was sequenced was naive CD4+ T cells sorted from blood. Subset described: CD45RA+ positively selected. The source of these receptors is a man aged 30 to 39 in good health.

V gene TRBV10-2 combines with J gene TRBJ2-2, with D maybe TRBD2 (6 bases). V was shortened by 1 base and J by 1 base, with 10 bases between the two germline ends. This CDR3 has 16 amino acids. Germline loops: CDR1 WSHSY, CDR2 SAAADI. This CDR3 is CASSEWAGRNTGELFF. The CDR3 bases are TGCGCCAGCAGTGAGTGGGCCGGGAGGAACACCGGGGAGCTGTTTTTT.

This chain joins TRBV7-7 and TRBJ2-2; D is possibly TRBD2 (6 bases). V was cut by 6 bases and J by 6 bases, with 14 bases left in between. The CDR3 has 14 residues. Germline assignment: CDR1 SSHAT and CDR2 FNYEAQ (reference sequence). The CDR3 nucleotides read TGTGCCAGCAGGCCGGGGGTTAGCGCCGGGGAGCTGTTTTTT. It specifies CASRPGVSAGELFF.

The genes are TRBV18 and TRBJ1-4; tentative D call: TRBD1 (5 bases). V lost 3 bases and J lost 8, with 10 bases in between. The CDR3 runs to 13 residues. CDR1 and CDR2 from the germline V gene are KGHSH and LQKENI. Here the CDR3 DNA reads TGTGCCAGCTCACCGGCCGGGGCGGAAAAACTGTTTTTT. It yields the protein CASSPAGAEKLFF.

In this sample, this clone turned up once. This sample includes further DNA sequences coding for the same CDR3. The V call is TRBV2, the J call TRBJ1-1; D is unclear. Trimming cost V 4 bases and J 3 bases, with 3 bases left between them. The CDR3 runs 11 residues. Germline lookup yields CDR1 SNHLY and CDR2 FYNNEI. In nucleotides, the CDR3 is TGTGCCAGCAGTGTAGACACTGAAGCTTTCTTT. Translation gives CASSVDTEAFF.

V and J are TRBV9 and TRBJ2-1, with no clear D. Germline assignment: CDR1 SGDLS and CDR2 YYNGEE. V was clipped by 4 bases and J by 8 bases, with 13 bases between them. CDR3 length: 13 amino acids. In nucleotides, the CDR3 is TGTGCCAGCAGCTCATTCTGGCCCCATGAGCAGTTCTTC. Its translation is CASSSFWPHEQFF.

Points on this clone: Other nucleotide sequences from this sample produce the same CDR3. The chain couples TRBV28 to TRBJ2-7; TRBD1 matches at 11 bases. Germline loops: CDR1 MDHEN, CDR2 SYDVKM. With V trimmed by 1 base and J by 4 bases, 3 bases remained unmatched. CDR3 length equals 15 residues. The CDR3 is CASSLSGQGAYEQYF. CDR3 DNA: TGTGCCAGCAGTTTATCCGGACAGGGGGCGTACGAGCAGTACTTC.

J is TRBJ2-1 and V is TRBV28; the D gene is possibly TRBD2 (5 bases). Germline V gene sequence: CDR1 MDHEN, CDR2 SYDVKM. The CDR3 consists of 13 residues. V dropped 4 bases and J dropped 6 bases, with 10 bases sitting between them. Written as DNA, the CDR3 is TGTGCCAGCAGTTCTCTAGCCCCCAATGAGCAGTTCTTC. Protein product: CASSSLAPNEQFF.

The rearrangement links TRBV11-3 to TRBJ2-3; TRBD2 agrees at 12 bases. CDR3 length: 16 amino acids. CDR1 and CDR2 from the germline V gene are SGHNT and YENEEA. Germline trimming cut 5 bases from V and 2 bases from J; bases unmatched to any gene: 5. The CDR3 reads CASSQGLAGLTDTQYF. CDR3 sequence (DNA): TGTGCCAGCAGCCAAGGACTAGCGGGACTCACAGATACGCAGTATTTT. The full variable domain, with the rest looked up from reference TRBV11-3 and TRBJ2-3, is EAGVVQSPRYKIIEKKQPVAFWCNPISGHNTLYWYLQNLGQGPELLIRYENEEAVDDSQLPKDRFSAERLKGVDSTLKIQPAELGDSAVYLCASSQGLAGLTDTQYFGPGTRLTVL.

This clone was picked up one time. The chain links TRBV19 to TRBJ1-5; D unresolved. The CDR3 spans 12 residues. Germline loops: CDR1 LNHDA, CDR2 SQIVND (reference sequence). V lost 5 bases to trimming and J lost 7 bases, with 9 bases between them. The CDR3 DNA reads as TGTGCCAGTAGTCCGCGGGAACAGCCCCAGCATTTT. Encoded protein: CASSPREQPQHF.

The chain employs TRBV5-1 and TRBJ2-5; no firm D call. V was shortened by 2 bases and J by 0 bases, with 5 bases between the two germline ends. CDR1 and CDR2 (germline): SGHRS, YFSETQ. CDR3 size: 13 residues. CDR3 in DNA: TGCGCCAGCAGCTTACAGTACCAAGAGACCCAGTACTTC. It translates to CASSLQYQETQYF.

This chain's CDR3 is CASSQGGGAYNEQFF. CDR3 coding DNA: TGTGCCAGCAGCCAAGGGGGTGGGGCCTACAATGAGCAGTTCTTC. The rearrangement uses TRBV14 and TRBJ2-1; no firm D call. CDR3 length: 15 residues. V dropped 1 base and J dropped 2 bases, with 9 bases sitting between them. Germline V gene data show CDR1 as SGHDN and CDR2 as FVKESK. Full variable domain (remainder filled in from reference TRBV14 and TRBJ2-1): EAGVTQFPSHSVIEKGQTVTLRCDPISGHDNLYWYRRVMGKEIKFLLHFVKESKQDESGMPNNRFLAERTGGTYSTLKVQPAELEDSGVYFCASSQGGGAYNEQFFGPGTRLTVL.

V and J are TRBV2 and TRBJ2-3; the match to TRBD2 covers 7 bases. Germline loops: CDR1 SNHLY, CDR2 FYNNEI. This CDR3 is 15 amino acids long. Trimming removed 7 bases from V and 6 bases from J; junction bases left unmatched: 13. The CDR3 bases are TGTGCCAGCACATTTCTAGCGGCCCGGGTGGATACGCAGTATTTT. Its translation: CASTFLAARVDTQYF.

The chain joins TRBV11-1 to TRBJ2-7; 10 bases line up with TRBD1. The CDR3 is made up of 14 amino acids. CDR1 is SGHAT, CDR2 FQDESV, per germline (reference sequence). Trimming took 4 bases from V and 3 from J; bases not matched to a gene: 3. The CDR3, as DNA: TGTGCCAGCAGCTACGGGACAGGGGTCTACGAGCAGTACTTC. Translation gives CASSYGTGVYEQYF.

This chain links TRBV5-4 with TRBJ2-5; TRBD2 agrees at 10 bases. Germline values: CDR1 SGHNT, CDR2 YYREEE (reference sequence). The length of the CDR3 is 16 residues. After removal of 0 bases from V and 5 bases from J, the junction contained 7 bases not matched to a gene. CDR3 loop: CASSLVEREGLETQYF. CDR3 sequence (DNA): TGTGCCAGCAGCTTGGTTGAGCGGGAGGGCCTTGAGACCCAGTACTTC. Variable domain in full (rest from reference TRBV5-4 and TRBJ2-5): ETGVTQSPTHLIKTRGQQVTLRCSSQSGHNTVSWYQQALGQGPQFIFQYYREEENGRGNFPPRFSGLQFPNYSSELNVNALELDDSALYLCASSLVEREGLETQYFGPGTRLLVL.

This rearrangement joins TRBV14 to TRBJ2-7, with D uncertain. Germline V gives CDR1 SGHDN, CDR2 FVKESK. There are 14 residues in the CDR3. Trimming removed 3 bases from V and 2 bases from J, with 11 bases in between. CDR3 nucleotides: TGTGCCAGCAGCCAGATTGCCTCCCCCTACGAGCAGTACTTC. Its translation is CASSQIASPYEQYF.

This chain's CDR3 is CASSYWAERSYEQYF. The CDR3 bases are TGTGCCAGCAGTTACTGGGCCGAACGCTCCTACGAGCAGTACTTC. This chain uses TRBV6-5 with TRBJ2-7, with D unclear. This CDR3 is built from 15 residues. The ends were cut back, 1 base at V and 0 bases at J, with 10 bases in the middle. From germline, CDR1 is MNHEY and CDR2 SVGAGI.